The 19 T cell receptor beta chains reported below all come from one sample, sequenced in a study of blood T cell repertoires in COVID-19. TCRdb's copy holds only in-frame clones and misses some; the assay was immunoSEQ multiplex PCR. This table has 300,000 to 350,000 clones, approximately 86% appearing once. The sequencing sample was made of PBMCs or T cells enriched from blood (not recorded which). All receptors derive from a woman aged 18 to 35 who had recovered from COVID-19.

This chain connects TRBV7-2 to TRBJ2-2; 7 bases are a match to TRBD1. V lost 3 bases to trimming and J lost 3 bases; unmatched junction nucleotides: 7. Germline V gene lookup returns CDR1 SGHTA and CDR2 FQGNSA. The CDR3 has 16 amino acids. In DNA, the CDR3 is TGTGCCAGCAGCTTCCGGACAGGTTGGGACACCGGGGAGCTGTTTTTT. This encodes CASSFRTGWDTGELFF.

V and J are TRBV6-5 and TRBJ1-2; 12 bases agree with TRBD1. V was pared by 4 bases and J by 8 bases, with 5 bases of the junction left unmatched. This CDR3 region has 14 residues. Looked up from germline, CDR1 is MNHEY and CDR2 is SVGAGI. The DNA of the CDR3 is TGTGCCAGCAGTTGGGGACAGGGGGCTGCCGGCTACACCTTC. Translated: CASSWGQGAAGYTF.

The CDR3: CASSGGTPKTQYF. The CDR3 DNA follows: TGTGCCAGCAGTGGCGGGACTCCCAAGACCCAGTACTTC. V is TRBV12-3 or TRBV12-4 and J is TRBJ2-5, with D possibly being TRBD2 (6 bases). The CDR3 is made up of 13 amino acids. Trimming cost V 5 bases and J 6 bases, with 13 bases left between them.

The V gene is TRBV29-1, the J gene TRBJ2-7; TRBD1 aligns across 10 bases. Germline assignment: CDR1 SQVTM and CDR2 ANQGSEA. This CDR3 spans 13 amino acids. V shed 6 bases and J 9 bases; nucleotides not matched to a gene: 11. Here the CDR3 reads CSVAGTGEGVQYF. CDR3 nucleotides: TGCAGCGTCGCGGGGACAGGGGAGGGTGTGCAGTACTTC.

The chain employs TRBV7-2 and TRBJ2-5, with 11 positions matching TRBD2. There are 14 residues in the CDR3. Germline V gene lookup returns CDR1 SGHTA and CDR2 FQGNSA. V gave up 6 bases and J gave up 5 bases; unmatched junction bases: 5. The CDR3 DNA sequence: TGTGCCAGCAGACCATTAGCGGGAGGGGAGACCCAGTACTTC. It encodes CASRPLAGGETQYF.

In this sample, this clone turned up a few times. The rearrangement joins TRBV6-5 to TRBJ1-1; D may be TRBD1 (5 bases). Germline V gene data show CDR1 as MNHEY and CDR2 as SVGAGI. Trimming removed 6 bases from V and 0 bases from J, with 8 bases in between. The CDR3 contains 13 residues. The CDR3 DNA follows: TGTGCCAGCAGCAGACAGCTGAACACTGAAGCTTTCTTT. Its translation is CASSRQLNTEAFF.

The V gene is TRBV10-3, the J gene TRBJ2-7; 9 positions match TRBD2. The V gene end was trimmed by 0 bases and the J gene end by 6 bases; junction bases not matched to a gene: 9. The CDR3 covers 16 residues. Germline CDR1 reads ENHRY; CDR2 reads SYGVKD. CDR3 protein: CAISESALAGSSEQYF. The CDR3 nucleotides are TGTGCCATCAGTGAGTCTGCCCTAGCGGGATCCAGCGAGCAGTACTTC.

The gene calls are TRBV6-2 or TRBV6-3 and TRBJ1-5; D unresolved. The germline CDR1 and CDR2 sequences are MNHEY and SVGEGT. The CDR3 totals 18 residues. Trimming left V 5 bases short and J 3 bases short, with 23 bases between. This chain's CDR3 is CASSPPNDGKRVNQPQHF. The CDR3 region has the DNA TGTGCCAGCAGTCCCCCCAACGACGGGAAAAGGGTCAATCAGCCCCAGCATTTT.

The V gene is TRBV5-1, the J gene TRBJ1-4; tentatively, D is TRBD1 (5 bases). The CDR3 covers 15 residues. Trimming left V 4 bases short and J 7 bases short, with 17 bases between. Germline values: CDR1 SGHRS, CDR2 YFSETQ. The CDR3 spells CASSPGGGNLEKLFF. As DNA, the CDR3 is TGCGCCAGCAGCCCCGGGGGGGGTAACCTTGAAAAACTGTTTTTT. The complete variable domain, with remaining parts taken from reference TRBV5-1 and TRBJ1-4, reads KAGVTQTPRYLIKTRGQQVTLSCSPISGHRSVSWYQQTPGQGLQFLFEYFSETQRNKGNFPGRFSGRQFSNSRSEMNVSTLELGDSALYLCASSPGGGNLEKLFFGSGTQLSVL.

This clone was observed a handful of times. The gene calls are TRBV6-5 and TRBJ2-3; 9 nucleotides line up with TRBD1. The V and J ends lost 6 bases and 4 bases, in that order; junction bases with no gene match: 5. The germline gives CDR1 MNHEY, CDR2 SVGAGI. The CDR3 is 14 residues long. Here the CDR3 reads CASRLQGAADTQYF. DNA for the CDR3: TGTGCCAGCAGGTTACAGGGGGCGGCAGATACGCAGTATTTT.

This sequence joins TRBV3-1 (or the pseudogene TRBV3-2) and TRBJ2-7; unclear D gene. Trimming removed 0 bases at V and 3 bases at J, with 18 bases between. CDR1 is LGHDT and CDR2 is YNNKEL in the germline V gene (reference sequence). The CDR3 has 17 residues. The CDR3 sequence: CASSQDSTRLVVYEQYF. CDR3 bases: TGTGCCAGCAGCCAAGATTCGACCAGGTTGGTCGTCTACGAGCAGTACTTC.

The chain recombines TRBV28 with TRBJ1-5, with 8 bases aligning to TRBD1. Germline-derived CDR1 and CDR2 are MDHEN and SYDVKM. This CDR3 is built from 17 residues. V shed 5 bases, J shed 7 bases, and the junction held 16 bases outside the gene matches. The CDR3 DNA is TGTGCCAGCAGTCCATCAATCGGACAGGGTGATGACCAGCCCCAGCATTTT. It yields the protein CASSPSIGQGDDQPQHF.

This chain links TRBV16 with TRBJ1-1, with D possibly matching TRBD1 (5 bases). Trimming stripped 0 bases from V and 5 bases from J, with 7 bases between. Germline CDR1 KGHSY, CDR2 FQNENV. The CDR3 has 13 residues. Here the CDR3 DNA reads TGTGCCAGCAGCCAATCGGGGGGGACTGAAGCTTTCTTT. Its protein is CASSQSGGTEAFF.

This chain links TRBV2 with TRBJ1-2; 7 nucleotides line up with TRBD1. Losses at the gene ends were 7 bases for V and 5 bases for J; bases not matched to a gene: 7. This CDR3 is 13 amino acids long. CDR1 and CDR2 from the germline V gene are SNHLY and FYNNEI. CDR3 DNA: TGTGCCAGCACGCCGGGACAGATATATGGCTACACCTTC. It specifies CASTPGQIYGYTF.

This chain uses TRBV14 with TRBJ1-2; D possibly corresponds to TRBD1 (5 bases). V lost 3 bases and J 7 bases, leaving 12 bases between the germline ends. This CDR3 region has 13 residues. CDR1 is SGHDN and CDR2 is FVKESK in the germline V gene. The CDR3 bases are TGTGCCAGCAGCCAGGGGCTTGTTCCTGGCTACACCTTC. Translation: CASSQGLVPGYTF.

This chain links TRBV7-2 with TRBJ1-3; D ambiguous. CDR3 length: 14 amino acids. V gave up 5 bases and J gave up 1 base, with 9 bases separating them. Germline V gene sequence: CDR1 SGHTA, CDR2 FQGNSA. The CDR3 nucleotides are TGTGCCAGCAGCGTACGGGGTTCTGGAAACACCATATATTTT. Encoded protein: CASSVRGSGNTIYF.

CDR3 loop: CASSPWQNSNQPQHF. CDR3 bases: TGTGCCAGCAGCCCCTGGCAGAATAGCAATCAGCCCCAGCATTTT. The chain carries TRBV6-5 and TRBJ1-5; D ambiguous. V lost 6 bases, J lost 0 bases, and 12 bases lay in between. The CDR3 is 15 amino acids. The germline V gene encodes CDR1 MNHEY and CDR2 SVGAGI.

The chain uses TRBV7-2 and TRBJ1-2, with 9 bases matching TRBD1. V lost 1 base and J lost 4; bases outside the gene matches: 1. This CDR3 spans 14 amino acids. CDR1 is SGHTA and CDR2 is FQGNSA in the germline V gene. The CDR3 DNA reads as TGTGCCAGCAGCTTAGAGGGACAGGGCTATGGCTACACCTTC. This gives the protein CASSLEGQGYGYTF. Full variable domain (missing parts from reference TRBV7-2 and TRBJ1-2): GAGVSQSPSNKVTEKGKDVELRCDPISGHTALYWYRQSLGQGLEFLIYFQGNSAPDKSGLPSDRFSAERTGGSVSTLTIQRTQQEDSAVYLCASSLEGQGYGYTFGSGTRLTVV.

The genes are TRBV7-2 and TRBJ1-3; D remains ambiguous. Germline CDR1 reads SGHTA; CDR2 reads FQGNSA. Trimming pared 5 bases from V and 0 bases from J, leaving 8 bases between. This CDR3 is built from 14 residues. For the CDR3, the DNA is TGTGCCAGCAGCCGTAGTAACTCTGGAAACACCATATATTTT. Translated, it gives CASSRSNSGNTIYF.